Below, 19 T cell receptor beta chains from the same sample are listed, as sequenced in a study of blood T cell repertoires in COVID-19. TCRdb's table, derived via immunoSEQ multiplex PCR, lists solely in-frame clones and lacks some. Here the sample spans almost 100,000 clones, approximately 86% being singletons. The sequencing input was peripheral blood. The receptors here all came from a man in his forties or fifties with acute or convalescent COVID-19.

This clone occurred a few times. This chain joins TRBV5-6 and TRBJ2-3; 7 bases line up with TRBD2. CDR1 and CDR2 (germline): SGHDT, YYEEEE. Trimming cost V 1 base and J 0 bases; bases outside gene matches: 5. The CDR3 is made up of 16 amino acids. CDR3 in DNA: TGTGCCAGCAGCTTGACTAGCGATCTTAGCACAGATACGCAGTATTTT. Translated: CASSLTSDLSTDTQYF.

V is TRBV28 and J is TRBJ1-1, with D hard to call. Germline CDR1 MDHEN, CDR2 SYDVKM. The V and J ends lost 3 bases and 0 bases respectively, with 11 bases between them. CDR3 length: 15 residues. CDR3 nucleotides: TGTGCCAGCAGTTTGGAAGGAGTTTTGAACACTGAAGCTTTCTTT. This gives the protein CASSLEGVLNTEAFF. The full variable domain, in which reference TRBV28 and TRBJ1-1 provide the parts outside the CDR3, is DVKVTQSSRYLVKRTGEKVFLECVQDMDHENMFWYRQDPGLGLRLIYFSYDVKMKEKGDIPEGYSVSREKKERFSLILESASTNQTSMYLCASSLEGVLNTEAFFGQGTRLTVV.

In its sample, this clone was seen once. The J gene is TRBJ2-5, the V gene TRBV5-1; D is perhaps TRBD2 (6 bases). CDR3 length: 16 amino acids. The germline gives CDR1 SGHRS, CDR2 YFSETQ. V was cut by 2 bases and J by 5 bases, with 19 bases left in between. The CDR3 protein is CASSFSTGLEGETQYF. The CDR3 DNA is TGCGCCAGCAGCTTCTCGACGGGACTCGAGGGGGAGACCCAGTACTTC.

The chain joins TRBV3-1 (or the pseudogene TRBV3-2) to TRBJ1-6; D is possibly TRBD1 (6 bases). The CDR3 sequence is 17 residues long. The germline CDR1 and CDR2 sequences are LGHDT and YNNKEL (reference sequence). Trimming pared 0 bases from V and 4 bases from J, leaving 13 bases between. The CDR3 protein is CASSQEGFGTYNSPLHF. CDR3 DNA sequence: TGTGCCAGCAGCCAAGAAGGCTTCGGGACATATAATTCACCCCTCCACTTT.

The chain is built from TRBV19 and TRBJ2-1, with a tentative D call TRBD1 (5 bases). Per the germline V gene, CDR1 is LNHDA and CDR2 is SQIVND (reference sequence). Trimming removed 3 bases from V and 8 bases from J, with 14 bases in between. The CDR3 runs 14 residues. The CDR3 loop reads CASSIQGYADEQFF. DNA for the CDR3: TGTGCCAGTAGTATTCAGGGTTATGCTGATGAGCAGTTCTTC. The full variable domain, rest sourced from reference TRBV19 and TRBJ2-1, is DGGITQSPKYLFRKEGQNVTLSCEQNLNHDAMYWYRQDPGQGLRLIYYSQIVNDFQKGDIAEGYSVSREKKESFPLTVTSAQKNPTAFYLCASSIQGYADEQFFGPGTRLTVL.

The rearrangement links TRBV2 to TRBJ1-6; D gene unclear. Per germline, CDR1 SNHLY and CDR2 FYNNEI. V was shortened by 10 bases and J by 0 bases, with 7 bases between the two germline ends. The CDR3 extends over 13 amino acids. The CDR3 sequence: CAISSSYNSPLHF. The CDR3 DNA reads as TGTGCCATCTCGAGCTCCTATAATTCACCCCTCCACTTT.

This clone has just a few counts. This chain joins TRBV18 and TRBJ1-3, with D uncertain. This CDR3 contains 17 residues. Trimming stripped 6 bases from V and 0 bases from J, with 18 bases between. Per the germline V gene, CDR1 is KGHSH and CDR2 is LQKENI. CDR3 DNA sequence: TGTGCCAGCTCTCAATCGTCGACTGGCCCCTCTGGAAACACCATATATTTT. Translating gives CASSQSSTGPSGNTIYF. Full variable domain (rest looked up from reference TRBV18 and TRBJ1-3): NAGVMQNPRHLVRRRGQEARLRCSPMKGHSHVYWYRQLPEEGLKFMVYLQKENIIDESGMPKERFSAEFPKEGPSILRIQQVVRGDSAAYFCASSQSSTGPSGNTIYFGEGSWLTVV.

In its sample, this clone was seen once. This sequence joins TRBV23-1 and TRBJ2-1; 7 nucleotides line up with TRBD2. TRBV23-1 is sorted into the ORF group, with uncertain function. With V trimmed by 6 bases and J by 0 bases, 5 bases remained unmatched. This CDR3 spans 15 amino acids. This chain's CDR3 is CASRGDYSSYNEQFF. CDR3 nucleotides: TGCGCCAGCAGAGGGGACTACAGCTCCTACAATGAGCAGTTCTTC.

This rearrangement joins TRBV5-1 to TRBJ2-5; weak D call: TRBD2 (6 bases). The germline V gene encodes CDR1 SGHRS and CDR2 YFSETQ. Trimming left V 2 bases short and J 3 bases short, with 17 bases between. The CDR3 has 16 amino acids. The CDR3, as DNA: TGCGCCAGCAGCTTCCGACCTGCTCCGGGGGAAGAGACCCAGTACTTC. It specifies CASSFRPAPGEETQYF.

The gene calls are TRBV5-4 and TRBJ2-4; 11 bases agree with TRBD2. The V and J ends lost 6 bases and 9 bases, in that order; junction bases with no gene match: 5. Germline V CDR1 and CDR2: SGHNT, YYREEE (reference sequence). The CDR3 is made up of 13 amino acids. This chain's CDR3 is CASTFGTSGIQYF. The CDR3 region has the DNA TGTGCCAGCACCTTCGGGACTAGCGGCATTCAGTACTTC.

CDR3 DNA: TGTGCCACCAGTGACCCTATCCGGGACTCCCTAGGTTCCGGGGAGCTGTTTTTT. As protein: CATSDPIRDSLGSGELFF. The chain employs TRBV24-1 and TRBJ2-2; D may be TRBD2 (6 bases). This CDR3 spans 18 amino acids. Germline CDR1 reads KGHDR; CDR2 reads SFDVKD. V was shortened by 4 bases and J by 6 bases, with 23 bases between the two germline ends.

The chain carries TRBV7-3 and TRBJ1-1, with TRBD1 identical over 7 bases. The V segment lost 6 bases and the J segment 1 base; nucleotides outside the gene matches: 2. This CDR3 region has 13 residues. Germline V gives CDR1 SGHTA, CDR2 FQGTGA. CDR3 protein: CASSGQANTEAFF. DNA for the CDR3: TGTGCCAGCAGTGGACAGGCGAACACTGAAGCTTTCTTT.

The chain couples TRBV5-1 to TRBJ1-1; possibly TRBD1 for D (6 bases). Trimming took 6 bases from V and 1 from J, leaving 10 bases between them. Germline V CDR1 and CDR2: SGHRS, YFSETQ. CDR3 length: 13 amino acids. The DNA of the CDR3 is TGCGCCAGCAAACAGGGTACGAACACTGAAGCTTTCTTT. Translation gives CASKQGTNTEAFF. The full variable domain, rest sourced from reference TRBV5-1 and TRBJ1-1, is KAGVTQTPRYLIKTRGQQVTLSCSPISGHRSVSWYQQTPGQGLQFLFEYFSETQRNKGNFPGRFSGRQFSNSRSEMNVSTLELGDSALYLCASKQGTNTEAFFGQGTRLTVV.

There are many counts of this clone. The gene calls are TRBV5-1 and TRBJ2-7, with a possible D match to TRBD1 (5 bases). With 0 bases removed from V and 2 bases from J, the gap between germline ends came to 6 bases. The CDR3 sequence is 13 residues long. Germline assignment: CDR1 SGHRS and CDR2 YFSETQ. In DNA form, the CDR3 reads TGCGCCAGCAGCTTGGACAGGACCTACGAGCAGTACTTC. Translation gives CASSLDRTYEQYF. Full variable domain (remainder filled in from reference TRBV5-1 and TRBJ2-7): KAGVTQTPRYLIKTRGQQVTLSCSPISGHRSVSWYQQTPGQGLQFLFEYFSETQRNKGNFPGRFSGRQFSNSRSEMNVSTLELGDSALYLCASSLDRTYEQYFGPGTRLTVT.

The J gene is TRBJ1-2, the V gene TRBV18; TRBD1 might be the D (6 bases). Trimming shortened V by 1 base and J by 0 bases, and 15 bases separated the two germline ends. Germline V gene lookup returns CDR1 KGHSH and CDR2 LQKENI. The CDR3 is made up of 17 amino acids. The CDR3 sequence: CASSPLTPGQTNYGYTF. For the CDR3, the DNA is TGTGCCAGCTCACCACTAACCCCTGGACAGACTAACTATGGCTACACCTTC.

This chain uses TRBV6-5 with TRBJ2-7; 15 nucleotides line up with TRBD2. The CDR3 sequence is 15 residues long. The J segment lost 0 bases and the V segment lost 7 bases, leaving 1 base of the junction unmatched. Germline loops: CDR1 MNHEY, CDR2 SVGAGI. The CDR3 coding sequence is TGTGCCAGCAAGGGACTAGCGGGAGGCTCCTACGAGCAGTACTTC. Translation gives CASKGLAGGSYEQYF.

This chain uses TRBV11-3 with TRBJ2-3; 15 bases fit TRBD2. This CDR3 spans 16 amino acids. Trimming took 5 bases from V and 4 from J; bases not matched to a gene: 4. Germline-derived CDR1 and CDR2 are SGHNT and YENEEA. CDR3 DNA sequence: TGTGCCAGCAGCCGCGGACTAGCGGGAGGGGCAGATACGCAGTATTTT. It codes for CASSRGLAGGADTQYF.

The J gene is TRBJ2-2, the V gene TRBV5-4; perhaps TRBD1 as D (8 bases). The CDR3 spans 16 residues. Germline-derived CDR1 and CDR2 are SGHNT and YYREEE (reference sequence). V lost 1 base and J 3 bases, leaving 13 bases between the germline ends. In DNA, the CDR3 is TGTGCCAGCAGCTTGAGCGGGACAGGAGACACCGGGGAGCTGTTTTTT. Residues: CASSLSGTGDTGELFF. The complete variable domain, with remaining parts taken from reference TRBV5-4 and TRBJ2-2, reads ETGVTQSPTHLIKTRGQQVTLRCSSQSGHNTVSWYQQALGQGPQFIFQYYREEENGRGNFPPRFSGLQFPNYSSELNVNALELDDSALYLCASSLSGTGDTGELFFGEGSRLTVL.

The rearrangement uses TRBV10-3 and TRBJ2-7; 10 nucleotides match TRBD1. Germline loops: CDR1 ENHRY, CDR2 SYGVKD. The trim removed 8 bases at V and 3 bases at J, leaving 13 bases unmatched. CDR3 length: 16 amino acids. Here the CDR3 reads CAIGDPGQGKSYEQYF. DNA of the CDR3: TGTGCCATCGGGGATCCGGGACAGGGGAAAAGCTACGAGCAGTACTTC.